These T cell receptor beta chains were read from a single sample in a study of early T cells in non-severe SARS-CoV-2 infection. MiXCR was run by TCRdb on the 5' RACE reads, yielding one entry per CDR3 protein. The profile shows over 80,000 distinct CDR3 sequences, 13% to 15% of them singletons. The specimen sequenced was whole blood. The receptors shown here come from an adult who was a healthcare worker with PCR-confirmed SARS-CoV-2 infection or an uninfected control (not recorded which). Both conserved end residues are part of each CDR3. A D gene is named only where the DNA matches it firmly. Rows give clone size only sometimes, using once, few, many, or a class for an expanded clone.

d_call j_call clone_size v_call cdr3_aa cdr3_nt
NA TRBJ2-3 NA TRBV11-3 CASSAISSTDTQYF TGTGCCAGCAGCGCGATATCTAGCACAGATACGCAGTATTTT
NA TRBJ2-6 many TRBV4-3 CASSQGRSGANVLTF TGCGCCAGCAGCCAAGGAAGATCTGGGGCCAACGTCCTGACTTTC
NA TRBJ1-1 few TRBV29-1 CSAGAGDTEAFF TGCAGCGCGGGTGCGGGGGACACTGAAGCTTTCTTT
NA TRBJ1-4 NA TRBV4-1 CASSQLPKGQKNEKLFF TGCGCCAGCAGCCAACTGCCGAAGGGACAAAAAAATGAAAAACTGTTTTTT
TRBD1 TRBJ1-5 NA TRBV28 CASKLETGFLGKYQPQHF TGTGCCAGCAAACTCGAGACAGGGTTTCTCGGGAAGTATCAGCCCCAGCATTTT
NA TRBJ1-1 many TRBV6-5 CASSYFARAAEAFF TGTGCCAGCAGTTACTTTGCCCGGGCAGCTGAAGCTTTCTTT
NA TRBJ2-6 NA TRBV5-1 CASSLDIANVLTF TGCGCCAGCAGCTTGGACATCGCCAACGTCCTGACTTTC
NA TRBJ2-6 many TRBV28 CASSSYSGANVLTF TGTGCCAGCAGTTCTTACTCTGGGGCCAACGTCCTGACTTTC
NA TRBJ1-2 few TRBV28 CASRPSASYGYTF TGTGCCAGCAGGCCCTCCGCGTCCTATGGCTACACCTTC
TRBD1 TRBJ2-3 many TRBV28 CASSLFDRGGTDTQYF TGTGCCAGCAGTTTATTTGACAGGGGTGGCACAGATACGCAGTATTTT
NA TRBJ1-3 NA TRBV9 CASSPNGYSGNTIYF TGTGCCAGCAGCCCGAACGGTTATTCTGGAAACACCATATATTTT
TRBD1 TRBJ1-4 many TRBV7-7 CASSARQGPAEKLFF TGTGCCAGCAGCGCCCGACAGGGGCCAGCCGAAAAACTGTTTTTT
NA TRBJ1-3 NA TRBV11-1 CASSFAGESNTIYF TGTGCCAGCAGCTTCGCGGGGGAAAGCAACACCATATATTTT
NA TRBJ2-7 NA TRBV9 CASSVFSDPAYEQYF TGTGCCAGCAGCGTATTCTCCGATCCAGCCTACGAGCAGTACTTC
NA TRBJ2-2 NA TRBV5-1 CASSINTGELFF TGCGCCAGCAGCATTAACACCGGGGAGCTGTTTTTT
NA TRBJ2-5 few TRBV28 CASSLGRGPFQETQYF TGTGCCAGCAGTTTAGGGCGGGGGCCTTTCCAAGAGACCCAGTACTTC
NA TRBJ2-7 NA TRBV28 CASTGRNSYEQYF TGTGCCAGCACCGGCCGCAACTCCTACGAGCAGTACTTC
NA TRBJ2-1 NA TRBV3-1 CASSQVAARDEQFF TGTGCCAGCAGCCAAGTGGCTGCCAGGGATGAGCAGTTCTTC
NA TRBJ1-2 NA TRBV13 CASSLGTLYGYTF TGTGCCAGCAGCTTAGGGACACTCTATGGCTACACCTTC
TRBD1 TRBJ1-1 many TRBV7-2 CASSRSGQVNTEAFF TGTGCCAGCAGCCGGTCTGGACAGGTGAACACTGAAGCTTTCTTT
NA TRBJ2-1 many TRBV3-1 CASSQELIQNNEQFF TGTGCCAGCAGCCAAGAACTAATCCAAAACAATGAGCAGTTCTTC
NA TRBJ2-5 NA TRBV14 CASSQARGGEETQYF TGTGCCAGCAGCCAAGCCAGGGGAGGGGAAGAGACCCAGTACTTC
NA TRBJ2-2 many TRBV12-3/TRBV12-4 CASSRATSLSSGELFF TGTGCCAGCAGTCGCGCTACATCACTATCGAGCGGGGAGCTGTTTTTT
NA TRBJ1-1 many TRBV5-1 CASSSKIFKNTEAFF TGCGCCAGCAGCTCCAAAATATTCAAGAACACTGAAGCTTTCTTT
NA TRBJ2-5 many TRBV15 CATSRERGSATETQYF TGTGCCACCAGCAGAGAAAGGGGATCGGCAACAGAGACCCAGTACTTC
NA TRBJ2-5 NA TRBV5-4 CASSLEAGTPRPQETRYF TGTGCCAGCAGCTTGGAAGCAGGGACACCTCGACCACAAGAGACCCGGTACTTC
NA TRBJ1-5 NA TRBV5-6 CASSSGYNQPQHF TGTGCCAGCAGCTCCGGTTATAATCAGCCCCAGCATTTT
TRBD1 TRBJ1-3 many TRBV20-1 CSARDHQGVNTIYF TGCAGTGCTAGAGATCACCAGGGGGTAAACACCATATATTTT
NA TRBJ2-1 few TRBV7-6 CASSLGRFGPRNEQFF TGTGCCAGCAGCCTGGGGAGATTTGGACCACGGAATGAGCAGTTCTTC
NA TRBJ1-4 many TRBV4-3 CASSRDANEKLFF TGCGCCAGCAGCCGCGACGCGAATGAAAAACTGTTTTTT
NA TRBJ1-3 NA TRBV18 CASSPGPQAFSGNTIYF TGTGCCAGCTCACCGGGTCCGCAGGCGTTCTCTGGAAACACCATATATTTT
NA TRBJ2-1 few TRBV6-5 CASSYSERYSYNEQFF TGTGCCAGCAGTTACTCTGAGAGGTACTCCTACAATGAGCAGTTCTTC
NA TRBJ1-1 few TRBV29-1 CSSDRNTEAFF TGCAGTTCGGACAGGAACACTGAAGCTTTCTTT
NA TRBJ1-2 many TRBV19 CASRKQAYYGYTF TGTGCCAGTCGAAAACAGGCCTACTATGGCTACACCTTC
NA TRBJ1-1 few TRBV12-3/TRBV12-4 CASSLIFPEAFF TGTGCCAGCAGTTTAATCTTCCCTGAAGCTTTCTTT
TRBD1 TRBJ1-2 few TRBV20-1 CSARSGQAYNYGYTF TGCAGTGCTAGATCCGGACAGGCGTATAACTATGGCTACACCTTC